The table lists the clone carrying this T cell receptor beta chain with a few counts. Antigen specificity is unknown. The CDR3 covers 14 residues. The ends were cut back, 8 bases at V and 0 bases at J, with 12 bases in the middle. Germline V gene lookup returns CDR1 SGHAT and CDR2 FQDESV (reference sequence). These data are taken from a study of T cell repertoires in cytomegalovirus infection. On the study more broadly: Signatures in public TCR beta sequences pointed to both CMV infection and matching HLA type.

TCRdb independently ran MiXCR on the reads; one entry per CDR3 protein. The table records around 430,000 distinct CDR3 sequences, about 42% of them present only once. The material was cultured PBMCs, obtained from culture after CMV antigen stimulation. This receptor was obtained from a human donor in good health (CMV status not recorded). Some clones in this sample may be carry-over from other donors' samples. The chain couples TRBV11-1 to TRBJ2-3, with D unclear. CDR3 sequence: CASGVYKSTDTQYF. In DNA, the CDR3 is TGTGCCAGCGGGGTCTACAAAAGCACAGATACGCAGTATTTT.